This T cell receptor beta chain was recorded in a study of graft-versus-host responses after intestinal transplantation. Profiled with immunoSEQ multiplex PCR; TCRdb holds only in-frame clones, not every one. Of about 120,000 clones listed, 90% to 95% were seen once; the top ten hold about 0.25%. This clone is a singleton in its sample. Its target is unknown. V lost 6 bases, J lost 1 base, and 9 bases lay in between. Germline values: CDR1 MNHEY, CDR2 SVGAGI. The CDR3 extends over 13 amino acids. The source of this sequence is a human donor who was the organ donor for an intestinal transplant. Sample: unstimulated CD4+ T cells sorted from spleen or lymph node cells, taken before transplant. V and J are TRBV6-5 and TRBJ2-5; D possibly corresponds to TRBD1 (5 bases). In DNA, the CDR3 is TGTGCCAGCAGCCAAGACAGCCAAGAGACCCAGTACTTC. It specifies CASSQDSQETQYF.